The 20 T cell receptor beta chains below were found in one sample sequenced in a study of CD8 T cells in Susac syndrome. An amount of RNA that ranged from roughly 0.5 to 1 ug was reverse transcribed with random hexamers. TCRdb passed the immunoSEQ multiplex PCR reads through MiXCR, listing each CDR3 protein once. Of about 60,000 distinct CDR3 sequences detected, approximately 90% appear once; the ten largest clones hold roughly 0.2%. Sequenced: CD8+ T cells from PBMCs. These receptors originate from a human donor in good health.

The chain combines TRBV12-3 or TRBV12-4 with TRBJ1-3; D gene unclear. V lost 3 bases and J 0 bases, leaving 12 bases between the germline ends. The CDR3 sequence is 16 residues long. CDR3 in DNA: TGTGCCAGCAGTTTGGATTCGGAAAGCTCTGGAAACACCATATATTTT. Its translation is CASSLDSESSGNTIYF.

V gene TRBV6-5 combines with J gene TRBJ1-3; 8 positions match TRBD1. Trimming cost V 6 bases and J 2 bases; bases outside gene matches: 0. Germline V gene sequence: CDR1 MNHEY, CDR2 SVGAGI. The CDR3 sequence is 13 residues long. CDR3: CASRDRAGNTIYF. CDR3 in DNA: TGTGCCAGCAGGGACAGGGCTGGAAACACCATATATTTT.

The J gene is TRBJ2-1, the V gene TRBV2; D perhaps matches TRBD2 (5 bases). Trimming pared 2 bases from V and 10 bases from J, leaving 6 bases between. The germline V gene has CDR1 SNHLY and CDR2 FYNNEI. The CDR3 has 11 residues. DNA of the CDR3: TGTGCCAGCAGTGAAAGGGAGGAGCAGTTCTTC. Its protein is CASSEREEQFF.

The chain joins TRBV6-5 to TRBJ2-7; 7 bases agree with TRBD1. J gave up 0 bases and V 4 bases, and 6 bases lay outside the gene matches. The length of the CDR3 is 15 residues. Germline assignment: CDR1 MNHEY and CDR2 SVGAGI. This CDR3 is CASSSPGQLSYEQYF. In nucleotides, the CDR3 is TGTGCCAGCAGTTCTCCGGGACAGCTCTCCTACGAGCAGTACTTC.

The chain recombines TRBV19 with TRBJ1-2, with 7 nucleotides matching TRBD1. The CDR3 sequence is 16 residues long. From germline, CDR1 is LNHDA and CDR2 SQIVND (reference sequence). Trimming at V came to 4 bases and at J to 6 bases, leaving 14 bases not matched to a gene. The CDR3 nucleotides read TGTGCCAGTAGTACCGACGGACAGGCTCCACTAAATGGCTACACCTTC. It translates to CASSTDGQAPLNGYTF.

J is TRBJ2-7 and V is TRBV5-1; TRBD2 agrees at 12 bases. From germline, CDR1 is SGHRS and CDR2 YFSETQ. This CDR3 spans 17 amino acids. V lost 0 bases to trimming and J lost 3 bases; unmatched junction nucleotides: 7. The chain's CDR3 is CASSLDFLAGGFYEQYF. DNA for the CDR3: TGCGCCAGCAGCTTGGATTTCCTAGCGGGGGGGTTCTACGAGCAGTACTTC. Supplemented by reference TRBV5-1 and TRBJ2-7, the full variable domain reads KAGVTQTPRYLIKTRGQQVTLSCSPISGHRSVSWYQQTPGQGLQFLFEYFSETQRNKGNFPGRFSGRQFSNSRSEMNVSTLELGDSALYLCASSLDFLAGGFYEQYFGPGTRLTVT.

J is TRBJ1-1 and V is TRBV6-2 or TRBV6-3; D is ambiguous. This CDR3 region has 13 residues. Between the trimmed V and J ends, which lost 2 bases and 1 base, there was a span of 5 bases. Per germline, CDR1 MNHEY and CDR2 SVGEGT. The CDR3 is CASSYVENTEAFF. The CDR3 nucleotides are TGTGCCAGCAGTTACGTAGAGAACACTGAAGCTTTCTTT.

The CDR3: CASSAMRGLNTGELFF. CDR3 coding DNA: TGTGCCAGCAGCGCAATGCGGGGGCTGAACACCGGGGAGCTGTTTTTT. V gene TRBV7-9 combines with J gene TRBJ2-2; maybe TRBD2 (7 bases). The V gene lost 5 bases and the J gene lost 1 base, with 14 bases spanning the gap. This CDR3 comprises 16 residues. CDR1 and CDR2 from the germline V gene are SEHNR and FQNEAQ (reference sequence).

The chain couples TRBV5-1 to TRBJ2-1; TRBD1 or TRBD2 may be the D gene (6 bases each). Germline V gene data show CDR1 as SGHRS and CDR2 as YFSETQ. The CDR3 contains 16 residues. Trimming pared 0 bases from V and 4 bases from J, leaving 14 bases between. Written as DNA, the CDR3 is TGCGCCAGCAGCTTGGAAAGGGGGGCTAGGTACAATGAGCAGTTCTTC. Its translation is CASSLERGARYNEQFF. The entire variable domain, with the rest obtained from reference TRBV5-1 and TRBJ2-1, is as follows: KAGVTQTPRYLIKTRGQQVTLSCSPISGHRSVSWYQQTPGQGLQFLFEYFSETQRNKGNFPGRFSGRQFSNSRSEMNVSTLELGDSALYLCASSLERGARYNEQFFGPGTRLTVL.

V is TRBV2 and J is TRBJ1-1, with a weak D call TRBD1 (5 bases). The CDR3 is made up of 14 amino acids. Germline CDR1 and CDR2: SNHLY and FYNNEI. The V end lost 6 bases, the J end lost 6 bases, and 17 bases lay between the germline ends. In DNA, the CDR3 is TGTGCCAGCAGCCGCGCGGGGCGCGACCCTGAAGCTTTCTTT. This translates into CASSRAGRDPEAFF.

This chain joins TRBV29-1 and TRBJ2-5, with 12 positions matching TRBD2. This CDR3 is 17 amino acids long. Germline loops: CDR1 SQVTM, CDR2 ANQGSEA. V dropped 3 bases and J dropped 2; count of bases not matched to a gene: 10. CDR3 region: CSVDGVRTSGEQETQYF. As DNA, the CDR3 is TGCAGCGTTGACGGGGTGAGGACTAGCGGGGAGCAAGAGACCCAGTACTTC.

V is TRBV4-1 and J is TRBJ1-3, with TRBD1 matching 8 bases. This CDR3 contains 15 residues. Germline-derived CDR1 and CDR2 are MGHRA and YSYEKL. V lost 1 base, J lost 4 bases, and 3 bases stayed unmatched. The CDR3 DNA reads as TGCGCCAGCAGCCAAGGACAGGGGTACGGAAACACCATATATTTT. Translated: CASSQGQGYGNTIYF.

The V gene is TRBV9, the J gene TRBJ2-1; tentatively, D is TRBD1 or TRBD2 (5 bases each). The germline V and J ends were trimmed by 0 bases and 6 bases, with 10 bases remaining between them. Germline V CDR1 and CDR2: SGDLS, YYNGEE. This CDR3 is built from 14 residues. CDR3 DNA sequence: TGTGCCAGCAGCGTAGGGGGCGGGCCCAATGAGCAGTTCTTC. Amino acids: CASSVGGGPNEQFF.

The chain couples TRBV7-2 to TRBJ1-4; no clear D. The CDR3 has 12 amino acids. With 5 bases removed from V and 8 bases from J, the gap between germline ends came to 9 bases. The germline V gene has CDR1 SGHTA and CDR2 FQGNSA. This chain's CDR3 is CASSPVREKLFF. CDR3 DNA sequence: TGTGCCAGCAGCCCCGTAAGGGAAAAACTGTTTTTT.

The rearrangement uses TRBV28 and TRBJ2-7; a possible D gene is TRBD1 (6 bases). CDR1 is MDHEN, CDR2 SYDVKM, per germline. Trimming cost V 5 bases and J 1 base, with 15 bases left between them. The CDR3 runs to 15 residues. The CDR3: CASSTGTQSSYEQYF. In DNA, the CDR3 is TGTGCCAGCAGTACCGGGACACAAAGTTCCTACGAGCAGTACTTC.

The chain recombines TRBV6-1 with TRBJ2-7, with a weak D call TRBD1 (5 bases). The length of the CDR3 is 15 residues. Germline V lookup: CDR1 MNHNS, CDR2 SASEGT. Trimming stripped 1 base from V and 2 bases from J, with 12 bases between. The CDR3 region has the DNA TGTGCCAGCAGTGAAGGCACAGGATTGACCTACGAGCAGTACTTC. Translated, it gives CASSEGTGLTYEQYF.

The V call is TRBV12-3 or TRBV12-4, the J call TRBJ2-5, with TRBD2 identical over 11 bases. V lost 5 bases and J lost 3; bases outside the gene matches: 11. The CDR3 sequence is 17 residues long. The CDR3 loop reads CASSPRASGGSKETQYF. The CDR3, as DNA: TGTGCCAGCAGTCCCCGAGCTAGCGGGGGGTCTAAAGAGACCCAGTACTTC.

V is TRBV30 and J is TRBJ2-7, with 10 bases identical to TRBD1. The CDR3 extends over 14 amino acids. Germline CDR1 and CDR2: GTSNPN and SVGIG (reference sequence). After removal of 0 bases from V and 1 base from J, the junction contained 0 bases not matched to a gene. CDR3 DNA sequence: TGTGCCTGGAGTGTGGACAGGGGGTCCTACGAGCAGTACTTC. Translation gives CAWSVDRGSYEQYF.

The chain uses TRBV7-3 and TRBJ1-1; D gene unclear. Between the trimmed V and J ends, which lost 1 base and 0 bases, there was a span of 12 bases. CDR3 length: 16 amino acids. Germline values: CDR1 SGHTA, CDR2 FQGTGA. The CDR3 here is CASSLMHRDLNTEAFF. CDR3 DNA: TGTGCCAGCAGCTTAATGCATCGTGACCTGAACACTGAAGCTTTCTTT. The complete variable domain, with remaining parts taken from reference TRBV7-3 and TRBJ1-1, reads GAGVSQTPSNKVTEKGKYVELRCDPISGHTALYWYRQSLGQGPEFLIYFQGTGAADDSGLPNDRFFAVRPEGSVSTLKIQRTERGDSAVYLCASSLMHRDLNTEAFFGQGTRLTVV.

This rearrangement joins TRBV28 to TRBJ1-4; perhaps TRBD1 as D (5 bases). Germline V gene sequence: CDR1 MDHEN, CDR2 SYDVKM. Trimming stripped 2 bases from V and 11 bases from J, with 21 bases between. The CDR3 length is 16 residues. Here the CDR3 reads CASSLPAVVDKGKLFF. The CDR3, as DNA: TGTGCCAGCAGTTTACCCGCCGTCGTGGATAAGGGGAAACTGTTTTTT.